This T cell receptor (beta chain) was captured in a study of blood T cell repertoires in COVID-19. The data were produced by immunoSEQ multiplex PCR, yet TCRdb's version contains in-frame clones alone and is incomplete. In the table there are about 26,000 clones, roughly 66% of which are singletons. Sequenced: peripheral blood. This sequence was found in a man in his fifties or sixties with active or convalescent COVID-19.

For the CDR3, the DNA is TGTGCCAGCACTAAAGGAGGGCGTGCGGATCAGCCCCAGCATTTT. Protein: CASTKGGRADQPQHF. The genes are TRBV6-5 and TRBJ1-5; D remains unclear. Germline CDR1 MNHEY, CDR2 SVGAGI. V lost 7 bases, J lost 5 bases, and 18 bases lay in between. The CDR3 has 15 residues.